These 10 T cell receptor beta chains were all obtained from the same sample, sequenced in a study of CXCR3-negative and CXCR3-positive naive CD8 T cells. In preparing the TRB cDNA libraries, 5' RACE with UMI labels was used. TCRdb re-called the 5' RACE reads, yielding one record per CDR3 amino acid sequence without DNA. The sample table includes tens of thousands of distinct CDR3 sequences. Input material: naive CXCR3- CD8+ T cells from blood. Regarding subset: CD45RO-CCR7+CD27+CD95- naive CD8+ T cells lacking CXCR3 (TNR3-). Receptors originate from a human donor in good health. Some clones in this sample may be carry-over from other donors' samples.

The chain's CDR3 is CSVNGQGASWETQYF. The chain couples TRBV29-1 to TRBJ2-5; TCRdb lists TRBD1, though no DNA is available to test this call. The CDR3 contains 15 residues. The germline V gene has CDR1 SQVTM and CDR2 ANQGSEA. Supplemented by reference TRBV29-1 and TRBJ2-5, the full variable domain reads SAVISQKPSRDICQRGTSLTIQCQVDSQVTMMFWYRQQPGQSLTLIATANQGSEATYESGFVIDKFPISRPNLTFSTLTVSNMSPEDSSIYLCSVNGQGASWETQYFGPGTRLLVL.

The chain carries TRBV7-8 and TRBJ2-4. The CDR3 is made up of 13 amino acids. The germline V gene encodes CDR1 SGHVS and CDR2 FQNEAQ. CDR3 sequence reads: CASSLARGNIQYF.

The chain uses TRBV29-1 and TRBJ2-7; no DNA is available, so the TRBD1 call from TCRdb remains unchecked. The CDR3 consists of 15 residues. The germline CDR1 and CDR2 sequences are SQVTM and ANQGSEA. CDR3 sequence reads: CSVVTPDTDRYEQYF.

The genes are TRBV5-1 and TRBJ2-3; TCRdb's D call, TRBD2, is unchecked because there is no DNA. This CDR3 has 15 residues. Germline CDR1 SGHRS, CDR2 YFSETQ. The chain's CDR3 is CASSPYGGPADTQYF.

The chain joins TRBV20-1 to TRBJ2-7; TCRdb's D gene call, TRBD1, goes unchecked for lack of DNA. CDR1 is DFQATT, CDR2 SNEGSKA, per germline (reference sequence). This CDR3 comprises 13 residues. CDR3 sequence reads: CSARGGSSYEQYF.

The chain employs TRBV29-1 and TRBJ2-7; TCRdb lists TRBD2, though no DNA is available to test this call. The length of the CDR3 is 14 residues. Germline values: CDR1 SQVTM, CDR2 ANQGSEA. This CDR3 reads CSVAGLAGKYEQYF.

V and J are TRBV19 and TRBJ2-7. Germline assignment: CDR1 LNHDA and CDR2 SQIVND (reference sequence). The CDR3 is made up of 12 amino acids. The CDR3 region is CASSMFGYEQYF.

V and J are TRBV5-1 and TRBJ2-5; TCRdb outputs TRBD1, but without DNA this stays unchecked. The CDR3 is 14 amino acids. Germline V gene lookup returns CDR1 SGHRS and CDR2 YFSETQ. CDR3 residues: CASSKGPAQETQYF.

The V call is TRBV14, the J call TRBJ2-5. The germline CDR1 and CDR2 sequences are SGHDN and FVKESK. This CDR3 region has 14 residues. CDR3 sequence: CASSQAALLETQYF. Variable domain in full (rest from reference TRBV14 and TRBJ2-5): EAGVTQFPSHSVIEKGQTVTLRCDPISGHDNLYWYRRVMGKEIKFLLHFVKESKQDESGMPNNRFLAERTGGTYSTLKVQPAELEDSGVYFCASSQAALLETQYFGPGTRLLVL.

CDR3 in amino acids: CASSLSSGTGKYF. The V gene is TRBV28, the J gene TRBJ2-7; TCRdb's assignment of TRBD1 cannot be checked, as there is no DNA. Per germline, CDR1 MDHEN and CDR2 SYDVKM. This CDR3 contains 13 residues.